This T cell receptor (beta chain) appears in the sequencing data of a study of T cells and Merkel cell carcinoma outcomes. The study, taken as a whole, reports: Repertoire plus T-cell density reportedly predicted Merkel cell carcinoma outcomes.

Libraries were prepared by immunoSEQ multiplex PCR; TCRdb keeps only in-frame clonotypes and omits some of them. The table has about 15,000 clones, 87% seen once; the top ten hold less than 9.5%. Comments on this clone: Its antigen is unidentified.

Germline CDR1 and CDR2: SEHNR and FQNEAQ (reference sequence). The CDR3 spans 15 residues. J was trimmed by 4 bases and V by 4 bases; bases with no gene match: 4. The rearrangement uses TRBV7-9 and TRBJ2-3; 11 nucleotides align to TRBD2. This TCR was recovered from a human donor with Merkel cell carcinoma. The sequenced material came from tumor tissue from Merkel cell carcinoma. The CDR3 DNA is TGTGCCAGCAGCTCCCTAGCGGGAGGTGCAGATACGCAGTATTTT. Translating it yields CASSSLAGGADTQYF. Complete variable domain (other parts from reference TRBV7-9 and TRBJ2-3): DTGVSQNPRHKITKRGQNVTFRCDPISEHNRLYWYRQTLGQGPEFLTYFQNEAQLEKSRLLSDRFSAERPKGSFSTLEIQRTEQGDSAMYLCASSSLAGGADTQYFGPGTRLTVL.